The T cell receptor (beta chain) described here comes from a study of metastatic and nonmetastatic thyroid tumors. Study-level background: Patients with malignant and benign thyroid disease provided blood and tumor or nodule tissue, whose repertoires were compared.

Trimming pared 10 bases from V and 7 bases from J, leaving 11 bases between. The germline CDR1 and CDR2 sequences are MNHNS and SASEGT. The CDR3 has 12 residues. Study outcomes and limitations: The reported finding was significantly higher TCR beta diversity in malignant thyroid tumors relative to benign nodules, in blood and tumor.

In the source study's methods: For papillary thyroid cancer, a distant-metastasis classifier was constructed from CDR3 differences observed across clinicopathological groups. TCRdb re-called the PCR reads through MiXCR. The V and J calls and clone size come from TCRdb's table, not from the authors' own analysis. The table includes about 39,000 clones, approximately 20% detected once. Thyroid surgery was preceded by no treatment in any patient. This clone was counted between two and nine times. Antigen unknown. The sequencing sample was made of blood. This sequence joins TRBV6-1 and TRBJ1-6; D unclear. The sequence came from a female donor with papillary thyroid cancer or a benign thyroid nodule (not recorded which). Some clones in this sample may be carry-over from other donors' samples. DNA of the CDR3: TGTGCCATCAGCGGCAACAATTCACCCCTCCACTTT. Its protein is CAISGNNSPLHF.